The rows below give T cell receptor beta chains drawn from one sample of a study of OX40 agonist ivuxolimab in advanced cancers. Generated by immunoSEQ multiplex PCR, the TCRdb table keeps only in-frame clones and is missing some. Found here are fewer than 60,000 clones, approximately 80% of them singletons; the top ten hold around 4%. The material was CD4+ or CD8+ T cells sorted from blood, obtained in a trial of the OX40 agonist ivuxolimab. The receptors here all came from an adult with an advanced solid tumor such as melanoma, head and neck, liver or kidney cancer. Each CDR3 is given with its conserved first and last residue. D genes are given only for firm matches. The size entry is marked missing in some rows and otherwise reads once, few, many or a size class.

TRBJ1-4,TRBV28,few,-,TGTGCCAGCAGTTCCTGGGTGGCCGCGAATGAAAAACTGTTTTTT,CASSSWVAANEKLFF
TRBJ1-2,TRBV7-2,-,-,TGTGCCAGCAGCTTAGCAGGGAACTATGGCTACACCTTC,CASSLAGNYGYTF
TRBJ2-1,TRBV5-1,-,-,TGCGCCAGCAGCTTGGATAAAGGGGGGCTAGACAATGAGCAGTTCTTC,CASSLDKGGLDNEQFF
TRBJ2-7,TRBV5-1,-,-,TGCGCCAGCAGCTTGGGGCATCTTGCTCCTAGCTACGAGCAGTACTTC,CASSLGHLAPSYEQYF
TRBJ2-2,TRBV5-1,-,-,TGCGCCAGCACCTTCGACTTAACCGGGGAGCTGTTTTTT,CASTFDLTGELFF
TRBJ1-2,TRBV6-5,-,TRBD1,TGTGCCAGCAGTGACAGGGGGTTTGGCTACACCTTC,CASSDRGFGYTF
TRBJ1-1,TRBV5-4,-,-,TGTGCCAGCAGCTTGGTAGGGAGGGGAGAAACTGAAGCTTTCTTT,CASSLVGRGETEAFF
TRBJ2-3,TRBV5-6,-,TRBD1,TGTGCCAGCAGCTTGGGGTTCTCCGACAGGGGCACAGATACGCAGTATTTT,CASSLGFSDRGTDTQYF
TRBJ1-2,TRBV29-1,-,-,TGCAGCGTCCCAACCGCGGGGCGAGGCTACACCTTC,CSVPTAGRGYTF
TRBJ1-5,TRBV19,medium-sized,-,TGTGCCAGTAGGGGGTTCCTGTTAAGCAATCAGCCCCAGCATTTT,CASRGFLLSNQPQHF
TRBJ2-1,TRBV4-1,-,TRBD2,TGCGCCAGCAGCCAGGCTAGCGGGCCTTCCTCCTACAATGAGCAGTTCTTC,CASSQASGPSSYNEQFF
TRBJ1-2,TRBV5-4,-,-,TGTGCCAGCAGCATAAAGACGGTATATGGCTACACCTTC,CASSIKTVYGYTF
TRBJ2-5,TRBV7-8,few,-,TGTGCCAGCAGCTTGGACAGCCAAGAGACCCAGTACTTC,CASSLDSQETQYF
TRBJ2-6,TRBV7-9,-,-,TGTGCCAGCAGCTCACCGGGCCTCTCTGGGGCCAACGTCCTGACTTTC,CASSSPGLSGANVLTF
TRBJ2-7,TRBV5-1,-,TRBD1,TGCGCCAGCAGCTTGGGAATCCGGGACAGATACCACTACGAGCAGTACTTC,CASSLGIRDRYHYEQYF
TRBJ2-5,TRBV27,-,-,TGTGCCAGCAGTGGGGGCACCGGGGCTGAAGAGACCCAGTACTTC,CASSGGTGAEETQYF
TRBJ1-2,TRBV5-1,-,-,TGCGCCAGCAGCTGGGACGGGGAGACCGGCTACACCTTC,CASSWDGETGYTF
TRBJ2-7,TRBV30,-,TRBD1,TGTGCCTGGAGCTCTCTCCCGGGACAGGGGGCGTATAAGCAGTACTTC,CAWSSLPGQGAYKQYF
TRBJ1-1,TRBV5-5,-,-,TGTGCCAGCAGCGCCAGGACGGCGGTGAACACTGAAGCTTTCTTT,CASSARTAVNTEAFF
TRBJ2-7,TRBV19,-,-,TGTGCCAGTTCCCCCGACAGGTCCTACGAGCAGTACTTC,CASSPDRSYEQYF
TRBJ1-1,TRBV18,-,-,TGTGCCAGCTCACACAAACAGATCATGAACACTGAAGCTTTCTTT,CASSHKQIMNTEAFF
TRBJ2-1,TRBV11-2,-,TRBD2,TGTGCCAGCAGCATTAGCGGGAGCGGGGTTGAGCAGTTCTTC,CASSISGSGVEQFF
TRBJ2-1,TRBV5-1,-,-,TGCGCCAGCAGCTTGGCCGGTGGGGGATCCAATGAGCAGTTCTTC,CASSLAGGGSNEQFF
TRBJ1-4,TRBV27,-,-,TGTGCCAGCAGCTTCGGACAGCGTAATGAAAAACTGTTTTTT,CASSFGQRNEKLFF
TRBJ1-5,TRBV2,-,-,TGTGCCAGCAGCGATCAGGGGAATAGCAATCAGCCCCAGCATTTT,CASSDQGNSNQPQHF
TRBJ1-5,TRBV10-3,-,-,TGTGCCATCAGCGGGGAAGATCAGCCCCAGCATTTT,CAISGEDQPQHF
TRBJ2-3,TRBV4-2,-,TRBD2,TGTGCCAGCAGCCAAGTGGGGAGCGGGAAGGAAAGGAATACGCAGTATTTT,CASSQVGSGKERNTQYF
TRBJ1-3,TRBV2,-,-,TGTGCCAGCAGTGAAGAAGGAATCTCTGGAAACACCATATATTTT,CASSEEGISGNTIYF
TRBJ2-2,TRBV28,-,TRBD2,TGTGCCAGCACTCCGCTTTGGCTAGCGGGTTCATTCGGGGAGCTGTTTTTT,CASTPLWLAGSFGELFF
TRBJ2-2,TRBV11-2,-,-,TGTGCCAGCAGCCTCCGGGACGGGCAAAACACCGGGGAGCTGTTTTTT,CASSLRDGQNTGELFF
TRBJ2-3,TRBV5-1,-,-,TGCGCCAGCAGCGGAGAAAGTGGCGCAGATACGCAGTATTTT,CASSGESGADTQYF
TRBJ1-1,TRBV6-1,-,-,TGTGCCAGCAGTTTGGGGGGCGGCACTGAAGCTTTCTTT,CASSLGGGTEAFF
TRBJ1-6,TRBV27,few,TRBD1,TGTGCCAGCAGGGGGACAGGCTATAATTCACCCCTCCACTTT,CASRGTGYNSPLHF
TRBJ1-2,TRBV4-3,-,TRBD1,TGCGCCAGCAGCCAACGAGACAGGGCGGGATATGGCTACACCTTC,CASSQRDRAGYGYTF
TRBJ1-1,TRBV7-8,few,-,TGTGCCAGCAGCTCACAGAGGAACACTGAAGCTTTCTTT,CASSSQRNTEAFF
TRBJ2-6,TRBV27,-,-,TGTGCCAGCAGTTTCGGCAGGGGTTCCTCTGGGGCCAACGTCCTGACTTTC,CASSFGRGSSGANVLTF
TRBJ1-2,TRBV2,once,TRBD1,TGTGCCAGCAGGGATGGACAGGGGCCCTATGGCTACACCTTC,CASRDGQGPYGYTF
TRBJ2-4,TRBV5-4,-,-,TGTGCCAGCAGCCCTGACAGGAATCGGGCCAAAAACATTCAGTACTTC,CASSPDRNRAKNIQYF
TRBJ2-7,TRBV19,-,TRBD2,TGTGCCAGTAGTAAGTCTCGCCCGGGACTAGCGGGATCGGGCTCCTACGAGCAGTACTTC,CASSKSRPGLAGSGSYEQYF
TRBJ2-7,TRBV25-1,-,-,TGTGCCAGCAGGAATACAGGCTCTGGGTCCGAGCAGTACTTC,CASRNTGSGSEQYF
TRBJ1-5,TRBV18,-,-,TGTGCCAGCTCACCACCGGTTGGGGGGCCCGGGGCGCCCCAGCATTTT,CASSPPVGGPGAPQHF
TRBJ2-7,TRBV5-4,-,TRBD1,TGTGCCAGCAGCCCGACAGGGCAAACCTACGAGCAGTACTTC,CASSPTGQTYEQYF
TRBJ1-1,TRBV10-3,once,TRBD1,TGTGCCATAGGAAATGAGACAGGGATGGGGGCTTTCTTT,CAIGNETGMGAFF
TRBJ1-6,TRBV19,few,-,TGTGCCAGTTCCCGCCAAGCGAGCATTTCACCCCTCCACTTT,CASSRQASISPLHF
TRBJ1-2,TRBV4-1,few,-,TGCGCCAGCAGCCAAGATAGGTTTTGGACAAGGGGTAACTATGGCTACACCTTC,CASSQDRFWTRGNYGYTF
TRBJ2-1,TRBV5-1,-,-,TGCGCCAGCAGCTTGGACCCGGGACGGATGTACAATGAGCAGTTCTTC,CASSLDPGRMYNEQFF
TRBJ2-7,TRBV5-6,-,TRBD1,TGTGCCAGCAGCCTGAGTCTAGGACAGGGTTGGTCCTACGAGCAGTACTTC,CASSLSLGQGWSYEQYF
TRBJ2-5,TRBV15,-,-,TGTGCCACCAGCAGGGACCACGGAGGGTGGGAGACCCAGTACTTC,CATSRDHGGWETQYF
TRBJ1-2,TRBV30,-,TRBD1,TGTGCCTGGAGCTTGGGACAGGGGGCCTATGGCTACACCTTC,CAWSLGQGAYGYTF
TRBJ1-2,TRBV6-6,-,-,TGTGCCAGCAGTTACTCGGGTACCCCTAACTATGGCTACACCTTC,CASSYSGTPNYGYTF
TRBJ1-4,TRBV25-1,-,TRBD1,TGTGCCAGCAGTGAATACGGGACAGGGAATGAAAAACTGTTTTTT,CASSEYGTGNEKLFF
TRBJ2-7,TRBV14,-,-,TGTGCCAGCAGCCAAGTCCCAGCCGTAGCCTACGAGCAGTACTTC,CASSQVPAVAYEQYF
TRBJ1-5,TRBV27,-,TRBD1,TGTGCCAGCAGTTTACAGGGGGGCCAGCCCCAGCATTTT,CASSLQGGQPQHF
TRBJ1-2,TRBV5-4,-,-,TGTGCCAGCAGCTTGATGGATGCGGGAAGCCATGGCTACACCTTC,CASSLMDAGSHGYTF